Presented here are 5 T cell receptor beta chains from one specimen sequenced in a study of T-cell reconstitution after alpha-beta-depleted transplantation in children. Unique molecular identifiers were incorporated during preparation of the TCRbeta library. MiXCR was run by TCRdb on the PCR reads, yielding one entry per CDR3 protein. This repertoire shows 780,000 or so distinct CDR3 sequences, around 15% found once; its top ten account for roughly 4.8%. The sample was PBMCs, mostly from graft donor cells, taken 360 days after TCRalphabeta/CD19-depleted stem cell transplant. The origin of the receptors is a male patient between 5 and 17 years old who had a stem cell transplant for acute lymphoblastic leukemia, so the T cells may come from the graft donor.

The CDR3 coding sequence is TGCGCCAGCAGCTTGGGAGGGACTAGCGGAACCTACGAGCAGTACTTC. As protein: CASSLGGTSGTYEQYF. The rearrangement links TRBV5-1 to TRBJ2-7; TRBD2 agrees at 11 bases. The V and J ends lost 0 bases and 2 bases, in that order; junction bases with no gene match: 4. Germline values: CDR1 SGHRS, CDR2 YFSETQ. The CDR3 has 16 residues.

The J gene is TRBJ1-2, the V gene TRBV5-1, with TRBD1 as a possible D gene (5 bases). The CDR3 loop spans 17 amino acids. V lost 3 bases and J lost 4, with 22 bases in between. Germline CDR1 and CDR2: SGHRS and YFSETQ. In DNA form, the CDR3 reads TGCGCCAGCAGCTCGTGGAGTCAATCAGGGAGGAGCTATGGCTACACCTTC. Translated, it gives CASSSWSQSGRSYGYTF.

The chain couples TRBV27 to TRBJ2-7; 12 bases match TRBD2. The V gene's germline CDR1 is MNHEY and CDR2 SMNVEV (reference sequence). V was pared by 8 bases and J by 4 bases, with 9 bases of the junction left unmatched. The CDR3 runs to 15 residues. The CDR3 loop is CASGDLAGGDYEQYF. The CDR3 DNA reads as TGTGCCAGCGGGGACCTAGCGGGAGGGGATTACGAGCAGTACTTC.

The chain links TRBV7-6 to TRBJ2-4; tentatively, D is TRBD1 (6 bases). Trimming removed 3 bases at V and 0 bases at J, with 15 bases between. There are 17 residues in the CDR3. Germline V gene lookup returns CDR1 SGHVS and CDR2 FNYEAQ. CDR3 nucleotides: TGTGCCAGCAGCTTTCTCGCAGGGGACGTAGCCAAAAACATTCAGTACTTC. It specifies CASSFLAGDVAKNIQYF.

This clonotype was recorded many times. The chain combines TRBV3-1 with TRBJ2-3; D possibly corresponds to TRBD2 (6 bases). CDR1 is LGHDT and CDR2 is YNNKEL in the germline V gene (reference sequence). V lost 3 bases and J lost 10, with 20 bases in between. This CDR3 region has 15 residues. The CDR3 DNA reads TGTGCCAGCAGCCAGTCCTCGGGACTCACGGCGGCGCAGTATTTT. Protein: CASSQSSGLTAAQYF.